The table lists the clone carrying this T cell receptor (beta chain) with many counts. Its antigen is as yet unknown. The CDR3 is 13 residues long. From germline, CDR1 is SNHLY and CDR2 FYNNEI. V trimming: 6 bases; J trimming: 5 bases; junction bases outside the gene matches: 4. A library of TCRbeta sequences, prepared with unique molecular identifiers, was generated. TCRdb re-analysed the PCR reads in MiXCR, keeping a single row per CDR3 protein. The table includes 500,000 to 650,000 distinct CDR3 sequences, over 10% detected once. This specimen comes from a study of T-cell reconstitution after alpha-beta-depleted transplantation in children. Study findings and constraints: T-cell counts and diversity at one year following transplant were attributed mainly to newly produced T cells.

The chain carries TRBV2 and TRBJ1-2, with 9 bases matching TRBD1. The TCR originated in a male patient aged 10 to 17 who had a stem cell transplant for acute myeloid leukemia, so the T cells may come from the graft donor. The source was PBMCs, mostly from graft donor cells, collected 360 days after TCRalphabeta/CD19-depleted stem cell transplant. CDR3 region: CASRGDRVYGYTF. CDR3 nucleotide sequence: TGTGCCAGCAGGGGGGACAGGGTTTATGGCTACACCTTC.